This TCR beta chain comes out of a study of post-analysis software for immune sequencing data. Overall study findings and caveats: Diversity measured as normalized Chao1 was significantly lower in multiple sclerosis patients than in controls. In patients, about 5 TRBV segments were more frequent than in controls, with TRBV5-6, TRBV5-1 and TRBV20-1 among them.

Unique molecular identifiers were built into the TCR beta cDNA libraries. Using its own MiXCR run on the PCR reads, TCRdb lists one record per CDR3 protein. The repertoire consists of about 680,000 distinct CDR3 sequences, with 59% occurring once and the leading ten covering around 11%. Germline assignment: CDR1 MGHDK and CDR2 SYGVNS. The CDR3 is 16 amino acids. V dropped 2 bases and J dropped 4 bases, with 12 bases sitting between them. This clonotype showed up just once. Its target is not known. The origin of this receptor is a girl aged 2 to 10 with multiple sclerosis. The specimen was blood. The rearrangement joins TRBV25-1 to TRBJ2-6; D may be TRBD2 (5 bases). As DNA, the CDR3 is TGTGCCAGCAGTGAAGCCGGACTCGCAGGGGCCAACGTCCTGACTTTC. Translated: CASSEAGLAGANVLTF.